One and the same sample provided the 9 T cell receptor beta chains below, sequenced in a study of spatial heterogeneity in lung cancer. A single record per CDR3 protein comes from TCRdb applying MiXCR to the 5' RACE reads. Among 9,500 to 15,000 distinct CDR3 sequences listed, approximately 6.2% were seen once. Time point of the sample: sample taken at primary tumor resection. Whole RNA, which was extracted from tumor, nontumor lung tissue or frozen PBMC, was sequenced without any cell sorting. This specimen was normal lung tissue next to the tumor, taken at surgery. These receptors all come from a male donor with early-stage non-small cell lung cancer.

Many counts were recorded for this clonotype. The size of this beta chain means little, since it is a stray read in a library made for alpha chains. This sequence joins TRBV7-9 and TRBJ2-2; tentative D call: TRBD1 (5 bases). V was clipped by 4 bases and J by 0 bases, with 12 bases between them. CDR1 is SEHNR and CDR2 is FQNEAQ in the germline V gene (reference sequence). CDR3 length: 16 residues. The CDR3: CASSSRQGANTGELFF. The DNA of the CDR3 is TGTGCCAGCAGCTCACGGCAGGGCGCGAACACCGGGGAGCTGTTTTTT.

As regards this clonotype: The library was built for alpha chains, so this beta chain is an off-target read and its size means little. This sequence joins TRBV28 and TRBJ1-2; D ambiguous. Germline loops: CDR1 MDHEN, CDR2 SYDVKM. This CDR3 is built from 16 residues. Trimming shortened V by 3 bases and J by 8 bases, and 22 bases separated the two germline ends. The chain's CDR3 is CASSFSEALLVGGYTF. The CDR3, as DNA: TGTGCCAGCAGTTTCTCCGAGGCCTTGTTAGTAGGAGGCTACACCTTC.

This clonotype came up many times. Since the library was made to target alpha chains, this beta chain is a stray read and its abundance is not meaningful. The J gene is TRBJ2-5, the V gene TRBV24-1; D is possibly TRBD1 (6 bases). CDR3 length: 17 residues. CDR1 and CDR2 (germline): KGHDR, SFDVKD. Trimming took 1 base from V and 4 from J, leaving 18 bases between them. CDR3 bases: TGTGCCACCAGTGATTTACGAGGAGACGAAGGGGGAGAGACCCAGTACTTC. Its translation: CATSDLRGDEGGETQYF.

This clonotype is medium-sized. A library made for alpha chains picked up this beta chain off target, so its size means little. DNA of the CDR3: TGTGCCACCAGCAGATTCGGACAGGGGGACTACAATGAGCAGTTCTTC. Translation gives CATSRFGQGDYNEQFF. The chain is built from TRBV15 and TRBJ2-1; TRBD1 aligns across 10 bases. Trimming at V came to 2 bases and at J to 3 bases, leaving 4 bases not matched to a gene. CDR1 and CDR2 from the germline V gene are LNHNV and YYDKDF (reference sequence). The CDR3 has 16 residues.

This clonotype was counted many times. Within a library made for alpha chains, this beta chain is off target, and its count is uninformative. J is TRBJ1-5 and V is TRBV19; D not certain. The CDR3 spans 13 residues. The germline gives CDR1 LNHDA, CDR2 SQIVND (reference sequence). Trimming shortened V by 10 bases and J by 5 bases, and 15 bases separated the two germline ends. The CDR3 loop reads CATSPRPDQPQHF. CDR3 nucleotides: TGTGCCACCTCGCCGCGGCCGGATCAGCCCCAGCATTTT.

This clonotype was observed many times. Since the library was made to target alpha chains, this beta chain is a stray read and its abundance is not meaningful. The chain employs TRBV3-1 and TRBJ2-1; 11 bases match TRBD2. Trimming cost V 4 bases and J 7 bases; bases outside gene matches: 9. CDR1 and CDR2 from the germline V gene are LGHDT and YNNKEL (reference sequence). This CDR3 has 16 residues. The CDR3 bases are TGTGCCAGCAGCCGTGGGCCCGGGACTAGCGGAAATGAGCAGTTCTTC. Translating gives CASSRGPGTSGNEQFF.

There are many counts of this clonotype. This beta chain is off target for a library built for alpha chains, so its abundance means little. The chain links TRBV2 to TRBJ2-7; weak D call: TRBD2 (5 bases). Per germline, CDR1 SNHLY and CDR2 FYNNEI. Trimming took 5 bases from V and 2 from J, leaving 7 bases between them. The CDR3 has 12 residues. The DNA for the CDR3 is TGTGCCAGCAGTAGTAGCGCCTACGAGCAGTACTTC. Translating it yields CASSSSAYEQYF.

This clonotype has a count of ten or more. This beta chain is off target for a library built for alpha chains, so its abundance means little. This rearrangement joins TRBV7-9 to TRBJ2-3; no clear D gene. Germline lookup yields CDR1 SEHNR and CDR2 FQNEAQ (reference sequence). The CDR3 extends over 13 amino acids. Trimming shortened V by 5 bases and J by 6 bases, and 12 bases separated the two germline ends. CDR3 in amino acids: CASSPHTRDTQYF. Here the CDR3 DNA reads TGTGCCAGCAGCCCCCATACCAGGGATACGCAGTATTTT.

This clonotype was recorded many times. The size of this beta chain means little, since it is a stray read in a library made for alpha chains. V usage is TRBV9 and J usage is TRBJ1-4; 11 bases align to TRBD1. Germline-derived CDR1 and CDR2 are SGDLS and YYNGEE. J was trimmed by 3 bases and V by 2 bases; bases with no gene match: 0. The CDR3 has 15 amino acids. The CDR3 region is CASSVGQGANEKLFF. The CDR3 region has the DNA TGTGCCAGCAGCGTGGGACAGGGGGCTAATGAAAAACTGTTTTTT. Full variable domain (outside the CDR3, taken from reference TRBV9 and TRBJ1-4): DSGVTQTPKHLITATGQRVTLRCSPRSGDLSVYWYQQSLDQGLQFLIQYYNGEERAKGNILERFSAQQFPDLHSELNLSSLELGDSALYFCASSVGQGANEKLFFGSGTQLSVL.